Below, 15 T cell receptor beta chains from the same sample are listed, as sequenced in a study of CD8+CD57+ T cells in acquired aplastic anemia. Sequencing involved patients with CD8+CD57+ cell expansion previously shown by flow cytometry. The template for TCR beta VDJ and CDR3 sequence profiling was genomic DNA. TCRdb recomputed calls from the reads with MiXCR, one row per CDR3 protein. The profile shows some 140,000 distinct CDR3 sequences, about 48% of them singletons. Input material: sorted CD4+, CD8+, or CD8+CD57+ T cells (not recorded which) from PBMCs. The origin of the receptors is a human donor with aplastic anemia.

V gene TRBV2 combines with J gene TRBJ2-7, with D hard to call. Germline V gives CDR1 SNHLY, CDR2 FYNNEI. The CDR3 runs 15 residues. V lost 4 bases and J lost 5, with 18 bases in between. The chain's CDR3 is CASSVLDATVDEQYF. Written as DNA, the CDR3 is TGTGCCAGCAGTGTTTTGGACGCCACAGTTGACGAGCAGTACTTC. Looking up the rest from reference TRBV2 and TRBJ2-7 gives the full variable domain: EPEVTQTPSHQVTQMGQEVILRCVPISNHLYFYWYRQILGQKVEFLVSFYNNEISEKSEIFDDQFSVERPDGSNFTLKIRSTKLEDSAMYFCASSVLDATVDEQYFGPGTRLTVT.

This clonotype occurred a few times. This chain joins TRBV11-2 and TRBJ2-2; possible D gene TRBD2, 7 bases. The CDR3 has 17 residues. Looked up from germline, CDR1 is SGHAT and CDR2 is FQNNGV. V was clipped by 5 bases and J by 2 bases, with 18 bases between them. CDR3 residues: CASSTGGRGLNTGELFF. CDR3 coding DNA: TGTGCCAGCAGCACCGGCGGGCGGGGGCTAAACACCGGGGAGCTGTTTTTT. Variable domain in full (rest from reference TRBV11-2 and TRBJ2-2): EAGVAQSPRYKIIEKRQSVAFWCNPISGHATLYWYQQILGQGPKLLIQFQNNGVVDDSQLPKDRFSAERLKGVDSTLKIQPAKLEDSAVYLCASSTGGRGLNTGELFFGEGSRLTVL.

The chain links TRBV29-1 to TRBJ2-7, with a tentative D call TRBD2 (6 bases). The CDR3 is 12 residues long. V lost 4 bases, J lost 9 bases, and 16 bases lay in between. The germline gives CDR1 SQVTM, CDR2 ANQGSEA. The CDR3 nucleotides are TGCAGCGTTGGGGCGGGGAGGAGTGGGCAGTACTTC. Amino acid sequence: CSVGAGRSGQYF.

The CDR3 coding sequence is TGTGCCATCAGTGCCAGGACTAGCGGGGGGTACGAGCAGTACTTC. This sequence encodes CAISARTSGGYEQYF. The gene calls are TRBV10-3 and TRBJ2-7, with 14 bases matching TRBD2. The length of the CDR3 is 15 residues. Trimming removed 4 bases from V and 4 bases from J; junction bases left unmatched: 3. The germline CDR1 and CDR2 sequences are ENHRY and SYGVKD.

V usage is TRBV19 and J usage is TRBJ1-5, with D perhaps TRBD1 (6 bases). V lost 7 bases to trimming and J lost 5 bases, with 15 bases between them. Per germline, CDR1 LNHDA and CDR2 SQIVND (reference sequence). CDR3 length: 14 amino acids. CDR3 amino acids: CASTLSGVHQPQHF. As DNA, the CDR3 is TGTGCCAGTACTTTATCAGGGGTACATCAGCCCCAGCATTTT.

This clonotype was detected many times. This chain joins TRBV19 and TRBJ1-1, with D unresolved. V was clipped by 1 base and J by 5 bases, with 5 bases between them. The germline CDR1 and CDR2 sequences are LNHDA and SQIVND (reference sequence). There are 12 residues in the CDR3. DNA for the CDR3: TGTGCCAGTAGTATAGGAAAAACTGAAGCTTTCTTT. It specifies CASSIGKTEAFF.

Points on this clonotype: This could be a read error, since a much larger clone is one nucleotide away. V usage is TRBV5-1 and J usage is TRBJ1-3; maybe TRBD1 (5 bases). The length of the CDR3 is 13 residues. In germline, CDR1 is SGHRS, CDR2 YFSETQ. Here the CDR3 reads CVSQPGHGNTIYF. CDR3 sequence (DNA): TGCGTCAGCCAGCCGGGGCATGGAAACACCATATATTTT.

V gene TRBV4-1 combines with J gene TRBJ2-2, with D hard to call. Trimming cost V 7 bases and J 3 bases, with 21 bases left between them. The CDR3 consists of 17 residues. The germline V gene encodes CDR1 MGHRA and CDR2 YSYEKL. This chain's CDR3 is CASTKTGRPGYTGELFF. CDR3 nucleotides: TGCGCCAGCACCAAGACCGGACGGCCCGGGTACACCGGGGAGCTGTTTTTT.

This rearrangement joins TRBV9 to TRBJ1-6, with D maybe TRBD1 (5 bases). Germline CDR1 SGDLS, CDR2 YYNGEE. CDR3 length: 17 amino acids. V lost 3 bases, J lost 0 bases, and 13 bases lay in between. The CDR3 bases are TGTGCCAGCAGCGCCTCAGGGAGAAGCTCCTATAATTCACCCCTCCACTTT. Protein product: CASSASGRSSYNSPLHF.

Here the CDR3 DNA reads TGTGCCAGCACCGGTAGGACCTACGAGCAGTACTTC. It specifies CASTGRTYEQYF. This rearrangement joins TRBV6-1 to TRBJ2-7; D gene uncertain. The V gene's germline CDR1 is MNHNS and CDR2 SASEGT. This CDR3 spans 12 amino acids. V was clipped by 7 bases and J by 2 bases, with 9 bases between them.

This chain uses TRBV5-1 with TRBJ1-6; D gene unclear. CDR3 length equals 17 residues. The germline V gene encodes CDR1 SGHRS and CDR2 YFSETQ. V lost 0 bases and J lost 2, with 12 bases in between. The CDR3 spells CASSLGVTFPYNSPLHF. The CDR3 nucleotides read TGCGCCAGCAGCTTGGGAGTGACTTTCCCCTATAATTCACCCCTCCACTTT.

This rearrangement joins TRBV29-1 to TRBJ2-2, with a weak D call TRBD1 (8 bases). The CDR3 has 14 amino acids. CDR1 is SQVTM, CDR2 ANQGSEA, per germline. The ends were cut back, 6 bases at V and 4 bases at J, with 15 bases in the middle. The CDR3, as DNA: TGCAGCGTGGGAGGGACAGGACCCACCGGGGAGCTGTTTTTT. Protein sequence: CSVGGTGPTGELFF.

The chain recombines TRBV10-3 with TRBJ2-5; a possible D gene is TRBD2 (6 bases). CDR1 ENHRY and CDR2 SYGVKD come from the germline V gene. The CDR3 is 15 amino acids. The germline V and J ends were trimmed by 3 bases and 1 base, with 12 bases remaining between them. The DNA of the CDR3 is TGTGCCATCAGTGATTGGCTAGCGCTCCAAGAGACCCAGTACTTC. Its protein product is CAISDWLALQETQYF.

This clonotype is deemed medium-sized. The rearrangement uses TRBV29-1 and TRBJ2-4, with D perhaps TRBD1 or TRBD2 (6 bases each). V lost 3 bases, J lost 5 bases, and 8 bases lay in between. The V gene's germline CDR1 is SQVTM and CDR2 ANQGSEA. This CDR3 spans 12 amino acids. CDR3 in amino acids: CSVDGGQNIQYF. CDR3 in DNA: TGCAGCGTTGATGGGGGGCAAAACATTCAGTACTTC. The entire variable domain, with the rest obtained from reference TRBV29-1 and TRBJ2-4, is as follows: SAVISQKPSRDICQRGTSLTIQCQVDSQVTMMFWYRQQPGQSLTLIATANQGSEATYESGFVIDKFPISRPNLTFSTLTVSNMSPEDSSIYLCSVDGGQNIQYFGAGTRLSVL.

This clonotype was found many times. The chain joins TRBV5-6 to TRBJ1-2; 8 bases fit TRBD1. CDR1 SGHDT and CDR2 YYEEEE come from the germline V gene. This CDR3 spans 13 amino acids. V was clipped by 6 bases and J by 6 bases; unmatched bases: 7. The CDR3: CASTSYRGDGYTF. The CDR3 bases are TGTGCCAGCACCTCCTACAGGGGGGATGGCTACACCTTC.